The rows below give T cell receptor beta chains drawn from one sample of a study of vaccination effects on CD4 cells after COVID-19. Clones were sequenced by immunoSEQ multiplex PCR, and TCRdb holds only the in-frame ones, with some missing. The top ten clones hold roughly 1.9% of a sample with 70,000 to 85,000 clones, around 77% of them seen once. The antigens these receptors bind are not known. The sequenced sample was CD4+ T cells from PBMCs cultured without peptide, obtained before COVID-19 vaccination. These receptors originate from a human donor who received a COVID-19 vaccine. Each CDR3 is given with its conserved first and last residue. Each record gives: D gene, V gene, J gene, clone size, CDR3 protein, CDR3 DNA. The D gene is left open where the match is weak. The listing skips clone size in some rows; elsewhere it reads once, few, many or a size class.

>-|TRBV24-1|TRBJ2-5|-
CATGKGGVQETQYF
TGTGCCACCGGGAAAGGGGGGGTCCAAGAGACCCAGTACTTC
>-|TRBV5-6|TRBJ2-1|-
CASSFWGLVGENEQFF
TGTGCCAGCAGCTTTTGGGGTCTGGTTGGTGAGAATGAGCAGTTCTTC
>-|TRBV18|TRBJ2-6|-
CASNTGIYRSGANVLTF
TGTGCCAGCAATACAGGGATTTACCGCTCTGGGGCCAACGTCCTGACTTTC
>-|TRBV2|TRBJ1-3|few
CASRDGLSGNTIYF
TGTGCCAGCAGGGACGGGTTGTCTGGAAACACCATATATTTT
>TRBD1|TRBV7-9|TRBJ1-2|-
CASSLDYLTGGGYTF
TGTGCCAGCAGCTTAGATTATCTTACAGGGGGTGGCTACACCTTC
>TRBD1|TRBV7-9|TRBJ1-1|-
CASSFAGGGDTEAFF
TGTGCCAGCAGCTTCGCAGGGGGGGGAGACACTGAAGCTTTCTTT
>TRBD1|TRBV11-2|TRBJ2-5|-
CASSFAGTGGRETQYF
TGTGCCAGCAGCTTCGCCGGGACAGGGGGCCGGGAGACCCAGTACTTC
>-|TRBV2|TRBJ2-3|-
CASRIEADTQYF
TGTGCCAGCAGGATCGAAGCAGATACGCAGTATTTT
>-|TRBV11-1|TRBJ1-1|-
CASSLRVRTEAFF
TGTGCCAGCAGCTTAAGGGTGCGAACTGAAGCTTTCTTT
>-|TRBV6-2/TRBV6-3|TRBJ1-5|-
CASSSVWAVGSNQPQHF
TGTGCCAGCAGTTCCGTATGGGCCGTCGGGAGCAATCAGCCCCAGCATTTT
>-|TRBV6-5|TRBJ1-6|few
CASTTSYNSPLHF
TGTGCCAGCACCACCTCCTATAATTCACCCCTCCACTTT
>-|TRBV12-3/TRBV12-4|TRBJ2-5|-
CASSSGAETQYF
TGTGCCAGCAGTTCGGGGGCAGAGACCCAGTACTTC
>TRBD2|TRBV30|TRBJ2-5|-
CAWSGGERGGPRTTQYF
TGTGCCTGGAGTGGGGGAGAGCGGGGGGGTCCGAGAACGACCCAGTACTTC
>-|TRBV6-5|TRBJ1-3|-
CASSYSARGSGNTIYF
TGTGCCAGCAGTTACTCGGCGCGGGGGTCTGGAAACACCATATATTTT
>-|TRBV3-1/TRBV3-2|TRBJ1-6|-
CASSYSGRGDNSPLHF
TGTGCCAGCAGCTACTCGGGAAGGGGGGATAATTCACCCCTCCACTTT
>TRBD1|TRBV6-2/TRBV6-3|TRBJ1-1|-
CASSYERRQGNTEAFF
TGTGCCAGCAGTTACGAGCGTAGACAGGGTAATACTGAAGCTTTCTTT
>-|TRBV7-8|TRBJ2-1|-
CASSLILFQTRYNEQFF
TGTGCCAGCAGCTTAATTCTTTTCCAGACCCGGTACAATGAGCAGTTCTTC
>-|TRBV24-1|TRBJ2-5|-
CATSEGENTQYF
TGTGCCACCAGTGAGGGCGAAAATACCCAGTACTTC
>TRBD1|TRBV19|TRBJ1-1|-
CASSMWSQGIVNTEAFF
TGTGCCAGTAGTATGTGGTCACAGGGGATAGTGAACACTGAAGCTTTCTTT
>-|TRBV2|TRBJ1-5|-
CASSDRADSNQPQHF
TGTGCCAGCAGTGACAGGGCGGATAGCAATCAGCCCCAGCATTTT
>-|TRBV4-1|TRBJ1-2|few
CASSQGGGGIYGYTF
TGCGCCAGCAGCCAAGGTGGCGGCGGAATCTATGGCTACACCTTC
>-|TRBV6-5|TRBJ1-1|once
CASSYPGGNTEAFF
TGTGCCAGCAGTTACCCCGGTGGGAACACTGAAGCTTTCTTT
>TRBD2|TRBV10-1|TRBJ2-2|-
CASSDFGGGAGELFF
TGCGCCAGCAGTGATTTTGGCGGGGGGGCCGGGGAGCTGTTTTTT
>-|TRBV3-1/TRBV3-2|TRBJ2-3|-
CASSRMNGRGDRDTQYF
TGTGCCAGCAGCCGAATGAACGGACGGGGTGACAGAGATACGCAGTATTTT
>-|TRBV7-2|TRBJ1-6|once
CASSLASTTMYNSPLHF
TGTGCCAGCAGCTTAGCGAGCACCACGATGTATAATTCACCCCTCCACTTT
>-|TRBV24-1|TRBJ2-3|-
CATSDFGGGAADTQYF
TGTGCCACCAGTGATTTTGGGGGGGGCGCCGCGGATACGCAGTATTTT
>-|TRBV2|TRBJ2-3|-
CASSTTGIDTQYF
TGTGCCAGCAGTACAACAGGGATCGATACGCAGTATTTT
>-|TRBV7-3|TRBJ1-1|-
CASSLSADRTTEAFF
TGTGCCAGCAGCTTATCTGCAGATAGGACCACTGAAGCTTTCTTT
>-|TRBV18|TRBJ2-5|-
CASSPLRSQETQYF
TGTGCCAGCTCGCCACTCCGTAGCCAAGAGACCCAGTACTTC
>-|TRBV29-1|TRBJ1-1|-
CSVELPGDTEAFF
TGCAGCGTTGAGTTGCCGGGGGACACTGAAGCTTTCTTT
>-|TRBV12-3/TRBV12-4|TRBJ1-1|-
CASSYMGNTEAFF
TGTGCCAGCAGTTATATGGGGAACACTGAAGCTTTCTTT
>-|TRBV13|TRBJ1-4|-
CASSFRAGSASYEKLFF
TGTGCCAGCAGCTTCAGGGCGGGTTCAGCGAGCTATGAAAAACTGTTTTTT
>-|TRBV6-5|TRBJ2-1|-
CASTVSQGGSHEQFF
TGTGCCAGCACGGTCTCCCAGGGGGGGTCTCATGAGCAGTTCTTC
>-|TRBV6-6|TRBJ1-3|-
CASSYRTAGNTIYF
TGTGCCAGCAGTTACAGGACAGCCGGAAACACCATATATTTT
>-|TRBV6-5|TRBJ2-3|once
CASSSSNSPDTQYF
TGTGCCAGCAGTTCGTCAAACTCCCCCGATACGCAGTATTTT